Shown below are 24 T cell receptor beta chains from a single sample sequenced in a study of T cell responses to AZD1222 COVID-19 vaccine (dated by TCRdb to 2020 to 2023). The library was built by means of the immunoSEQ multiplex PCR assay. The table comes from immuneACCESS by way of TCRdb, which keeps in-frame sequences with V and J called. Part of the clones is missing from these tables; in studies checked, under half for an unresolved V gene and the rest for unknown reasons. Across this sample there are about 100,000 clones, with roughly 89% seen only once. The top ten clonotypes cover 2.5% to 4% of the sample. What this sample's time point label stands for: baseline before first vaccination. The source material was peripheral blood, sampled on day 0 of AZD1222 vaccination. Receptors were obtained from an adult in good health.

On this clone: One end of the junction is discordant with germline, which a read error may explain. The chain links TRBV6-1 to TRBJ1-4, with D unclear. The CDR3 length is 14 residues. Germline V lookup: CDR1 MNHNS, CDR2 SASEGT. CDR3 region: CASSEARVGEKLFF. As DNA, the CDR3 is TGTGCCAGCAGCGAAGCGAGGGTCGGCGAAAAACTGTTTTTT.

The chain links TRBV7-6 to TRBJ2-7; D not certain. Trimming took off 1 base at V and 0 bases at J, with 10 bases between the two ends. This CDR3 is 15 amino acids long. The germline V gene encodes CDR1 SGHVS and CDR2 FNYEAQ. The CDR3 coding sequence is TGTGCCAGCAGCTTAGGGCGACCCAGCTCCTACGAGCAGTACTTC. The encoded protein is CASSLGRPSSYEQYF.

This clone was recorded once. The CDR3 DNA reads as TGTGCCAGCAGCCAAGATGGGAGCCAGGACGAGCAGTACTTC. This sequence encodes CASSQDGSQDEQYF. The genes are TRBV4-2 and TRBJ2-7, with D possibly matching TRBD2 (5 bases). The ends were cut back, 0 bases at V and 5 bases at J, with 11 bases in the middle. This CDR3 has 14 residues. Germline CDR1 and CDR2: LGHNA and YNFKEQ.

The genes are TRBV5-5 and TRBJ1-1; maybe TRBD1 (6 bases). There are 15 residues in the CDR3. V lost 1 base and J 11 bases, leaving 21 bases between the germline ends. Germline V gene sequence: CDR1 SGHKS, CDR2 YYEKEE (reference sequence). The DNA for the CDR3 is TGTGCCAGCAGCTTGTTTGCGGGGGCCGGGCCGGGGGCTTTCTTT. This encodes CASSLFAGAGPGAFF.

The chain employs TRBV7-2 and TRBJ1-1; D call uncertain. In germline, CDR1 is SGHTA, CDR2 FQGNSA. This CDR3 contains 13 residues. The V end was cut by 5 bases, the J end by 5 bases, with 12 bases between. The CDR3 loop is CASSARTGTEAFF. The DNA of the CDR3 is TGTGCCAGCAGCGCCCGGACTGGTACTGAAGCTTTCTTT.

CDR3 bases: TGTGCCAGCAGTGTCAGCGGGGGGGCCGACACCGGGGAGCTGTTTTTT. This encodes CASSVSGGADTGELFF. The chain links TRBV6-1 to TRBJ2-2; 10 bases are a match to TRBD2. CDR1 is MNHNS, CDR2 SASEGT, per germline. The CDR3 contains 16 residues. With V trimmed by 4 bases and J by 3 bases, 5 bases remained unmatched.

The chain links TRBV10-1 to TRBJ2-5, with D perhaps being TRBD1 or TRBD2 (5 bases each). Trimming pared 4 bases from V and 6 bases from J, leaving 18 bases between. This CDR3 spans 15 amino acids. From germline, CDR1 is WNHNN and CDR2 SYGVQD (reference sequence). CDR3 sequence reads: CASSGKRGRWKTQYF. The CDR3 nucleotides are TGCGCCAGCAGTGGGAAGAGGGGCCGGTGGAAGACCCAGTACTTC.

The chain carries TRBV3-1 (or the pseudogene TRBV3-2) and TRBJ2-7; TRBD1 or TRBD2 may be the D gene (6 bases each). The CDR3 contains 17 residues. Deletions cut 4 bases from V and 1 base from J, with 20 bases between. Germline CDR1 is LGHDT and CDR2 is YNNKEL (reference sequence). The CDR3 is CASSPGIGGPPSYEQYF. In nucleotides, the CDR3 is TGTGCCAGCAGCCCCGGCATTGGGGGGCCTCCTTCCTACGAGCAGTACTTC.

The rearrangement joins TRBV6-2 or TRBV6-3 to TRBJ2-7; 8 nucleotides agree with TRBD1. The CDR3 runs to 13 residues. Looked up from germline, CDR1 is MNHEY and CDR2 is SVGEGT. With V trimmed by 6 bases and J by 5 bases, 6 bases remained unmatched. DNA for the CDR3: TGTGCCAGCAGCCTGGACAGGGCCCACGAGCAGTACTTC. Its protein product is CASSLDRAHEQYF.

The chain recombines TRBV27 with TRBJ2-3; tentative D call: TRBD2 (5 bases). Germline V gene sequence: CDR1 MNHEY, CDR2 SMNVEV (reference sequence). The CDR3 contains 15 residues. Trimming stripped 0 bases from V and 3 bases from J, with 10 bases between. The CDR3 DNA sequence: TGTGCCAGCAGTTTATCATGGCGGGCGACAGATACGCAGTATTTT. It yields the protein CASSLSWRATDTQYF.

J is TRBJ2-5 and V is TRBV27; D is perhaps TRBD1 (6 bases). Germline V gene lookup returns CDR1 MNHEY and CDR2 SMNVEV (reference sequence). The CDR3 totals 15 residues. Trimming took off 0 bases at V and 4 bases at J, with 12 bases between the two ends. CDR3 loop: CASSLSRGMGETQYF. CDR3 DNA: TGTGCCAGCAGTTTATCCAGGGGTATGGGAGAGACCCAGTACTTC.

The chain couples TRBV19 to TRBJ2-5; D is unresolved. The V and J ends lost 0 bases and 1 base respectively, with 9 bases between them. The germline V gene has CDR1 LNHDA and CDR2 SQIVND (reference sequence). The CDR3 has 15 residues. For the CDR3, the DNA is TGTGCCAGTAGTATAGATCGTAGCTTCCAAGAGACCCAGTACTTC. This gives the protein CASSIDRSFQETQYF. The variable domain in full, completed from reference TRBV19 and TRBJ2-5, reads DGGITQSPKYLFRKEGQNVTLSCEQNLNHDAMYWYRQDPGQGLRLIYYSQIVNDFQKGDIAEGYSVSREKKESFPLTVTSAQKNPTAFYLCASSIDRSFQETQYFGPGTRLLVL.

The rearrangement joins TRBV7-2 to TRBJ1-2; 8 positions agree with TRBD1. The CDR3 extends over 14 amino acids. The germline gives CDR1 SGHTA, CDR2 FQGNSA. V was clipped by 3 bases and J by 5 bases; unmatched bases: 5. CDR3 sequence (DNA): TGTGCCAGCAGCTTGGGCAGGGGGCGGTATGGCTACACCTTC. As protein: CASSLGRGRYGYTF.

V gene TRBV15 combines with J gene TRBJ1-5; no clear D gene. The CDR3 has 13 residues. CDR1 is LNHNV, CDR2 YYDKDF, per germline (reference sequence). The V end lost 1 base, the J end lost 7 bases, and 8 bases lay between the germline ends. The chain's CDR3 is CATSRVTRQPQHF. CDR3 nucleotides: TGTGCCACCAGCAGAGTCACACGGCAGCCCCAGCATTTT.

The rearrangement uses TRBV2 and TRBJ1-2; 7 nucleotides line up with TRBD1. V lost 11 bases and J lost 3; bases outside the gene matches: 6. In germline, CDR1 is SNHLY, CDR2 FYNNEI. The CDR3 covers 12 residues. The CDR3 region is CAWQGVDYGYTF. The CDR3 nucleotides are TGTGCCTGGCAGGGGGTAGACTATGGCTACACCTTC.

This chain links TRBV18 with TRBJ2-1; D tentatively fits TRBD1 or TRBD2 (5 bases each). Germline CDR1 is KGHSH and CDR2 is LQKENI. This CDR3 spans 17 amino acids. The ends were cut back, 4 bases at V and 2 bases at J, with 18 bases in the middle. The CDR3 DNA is TGTGCCAGCTCACGACTTGCTTCGAGGGGCCCCTACAATGAGCAGTTCTTC. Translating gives CASSRLASRGPYNEQFF.

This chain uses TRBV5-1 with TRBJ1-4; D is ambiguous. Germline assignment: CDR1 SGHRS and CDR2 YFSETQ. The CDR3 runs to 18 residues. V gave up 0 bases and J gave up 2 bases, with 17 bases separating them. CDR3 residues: CASSLGPLSSATNEKLFF. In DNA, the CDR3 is TGCGCCAGCAGCTTGGGACCCCTTTCGAGCGCTACTAATGAAAAACTGTTTTTT.

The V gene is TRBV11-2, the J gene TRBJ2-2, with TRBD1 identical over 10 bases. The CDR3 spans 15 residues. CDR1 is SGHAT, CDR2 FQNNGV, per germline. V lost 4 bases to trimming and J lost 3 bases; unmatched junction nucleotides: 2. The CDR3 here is CASSWGTGDTGELFF. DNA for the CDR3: TGTGCCAGCAGCTGGGGGACAGGGGACACCGGGGAGCTGTTTTTT.

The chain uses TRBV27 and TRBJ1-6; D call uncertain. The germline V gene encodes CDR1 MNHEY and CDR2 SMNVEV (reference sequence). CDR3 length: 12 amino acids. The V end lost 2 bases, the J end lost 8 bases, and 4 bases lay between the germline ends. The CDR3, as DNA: TGTGCCAGCAGTTTACCATATTCACCCCTCCACTTT. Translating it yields CASSLPYSPLHF.

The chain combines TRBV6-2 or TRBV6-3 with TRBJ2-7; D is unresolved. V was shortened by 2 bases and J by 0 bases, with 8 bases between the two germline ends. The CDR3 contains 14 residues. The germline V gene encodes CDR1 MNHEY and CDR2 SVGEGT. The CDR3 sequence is CASSYNPVSYEQYF. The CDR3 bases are TGTGCCAGCAGTTACAACCCCGTCTCCTACGAGCAGTACTTC.

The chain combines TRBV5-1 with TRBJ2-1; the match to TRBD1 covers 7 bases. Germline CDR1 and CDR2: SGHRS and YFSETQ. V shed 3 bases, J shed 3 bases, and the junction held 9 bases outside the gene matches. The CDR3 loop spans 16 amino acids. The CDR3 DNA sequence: TGCGCCAGCAGCTCCTTACAGGGGACCTTCTACAATGAGCAGTTCTTC. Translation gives CASSSLQGTFYNEQFF.

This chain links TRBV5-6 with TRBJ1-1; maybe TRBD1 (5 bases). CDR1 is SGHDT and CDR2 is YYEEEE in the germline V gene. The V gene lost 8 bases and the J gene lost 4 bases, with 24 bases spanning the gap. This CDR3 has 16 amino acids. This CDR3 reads CASLAPSRSGGTEAFF. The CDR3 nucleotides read TGTGCCAGTTTGGCCCCTTCCCGCTCTGGGGGCACTGAAGCTTTCTTT.

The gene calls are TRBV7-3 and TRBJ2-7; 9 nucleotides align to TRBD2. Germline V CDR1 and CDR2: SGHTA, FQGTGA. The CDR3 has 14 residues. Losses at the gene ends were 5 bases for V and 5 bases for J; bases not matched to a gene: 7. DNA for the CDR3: TGTGCCAGCAGCCCCTCCGGGACTAGCAACGAGCAGTACTTC. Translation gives CASSPSGTSNEQYF.

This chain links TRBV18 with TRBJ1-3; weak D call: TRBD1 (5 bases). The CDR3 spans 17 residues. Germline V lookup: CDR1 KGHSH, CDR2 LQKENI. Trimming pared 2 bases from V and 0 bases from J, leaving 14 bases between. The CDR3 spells CASSPSPGRNSGNTIYF. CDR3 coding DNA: TGTGCCAGCTCACCAAGCCCGGGACGGAACTCTGGAAACACCATATATTTT.